This T cell receptor (beta chain) emerged from a study of OX40 agonist ivuxolimab in advanced cancers. Study in general: Prior anti-PD-1, anti-PD-L1 or anti-CTLA-4 therapy did not bar entry, and more than 35% had some.

Concerning this clone itself: Its antigen is as yet unknown.

Exclusion of a patient followed from autoimmune disease history or systemic immunosuppression. The CDR3 is 16 residues long. Trimming took 0 bases from V and 10 from J, leaving 18 bases between them. Germline V gives CDR1 MGHRA, CDR2 YSYEKL. The table came from immunoSEQ multiplex PCR; TCRdb's copy has only in-frame clones and leaves some out. There are 55,000 to 85,000 clones in the sample; about 91% occur only once, and about 0.31% lies in the top ten. Study conclusions and caveats: The average count of expanded clones was higher among CD8+ T cells than among CD4+. Among the lowest peripheral clonal expansion occurred in 0.1-3.0 mg/kg partial responders.

The J gene is TRBJ1-4, the V gene TRBV4-1; the D is unclear. This receptor was identified in an adult with an advanced solid tumor such as melanoma, head and neck, liver or kidney cancer. The input for sequencing was CD4+ or CD8+ T cells sorted from blood, taken in a trial of the OX40 agonist ivuxolimab. DNA of the CDR3: TGCGCCAGCAGCCAAGAAGGGTCGGGCAGCGGACTAAAACTGTTTTTT. Protein product: CASSQEGSGSGLKLFF.